This T cell receptor beta chain was captured in a study of shared clonotypes between healthy human individuals. The study, taken as a whole, reports: In four donors, around 5.5% of naive CD4 clonotypes appeared in common.

Negatively enriched CD4+ T cells were divided by CD45RA into naive and memory. Turning to this clone: Its antigen is still unknown.

As handled by the study authors: Quality scores were absent from the junction-only immunoSEQ sequences, so filtering differed. Measured with immunoSEQ multiplex PCR; TCRdb has only the in-frame clones, and not every one. From that table come the V and J calls and clone size; the DNA was used to work out D and trimming. Of more than 2,000,000 clones listed, 90% to 95% are singletons. The CDR3 is 11 amino acids. Trimming removed 5 bases from V and 9 bases from J, with 11 bases in between. CDR1 and CDR2 from the germline V gene are SQVTM and ANQGSEA. The TCR was taken from a man between 18 and 29 years old in good health. Some clones in this sample may be carry-over from other donors' samples. The chain couples TRBV29-1 to TRBJ2-1; perhaps TRBD1 as D (5 bases). The sequenced sample was naive CD4+ T cells from PBMCs. Subset of the sample: CD45RA+ positively selected. The CDR3 region has the DNA TGCAGCGTTTTAGGGGCCTTTGAGCAGTTCTTC. As protein: CSVLGAFEQFF.